One and the same sample provided the 9 T cell receptor beta chains below, sequenced in a study of T cells in tuberculosis. Profiled with immunoSEQ multiplex PCR; TCRdb holds only in-frame clones, not every one. The sample lists approximately 31,000 clones; less than 97% were seen once. Sequencing used PBMCs. The receptor set was obtained from a donor aged 10 to 29 with latent tuberculosis or without tuberculosis infection.

The chain joins TRBV7-6 to TRBJ2-3; maybe TRBD2 (5 bases). This CDR3 spans 13 amino acids. Trimming pared 5 bases from V and 3 bases from J, leaving 9 bases between. Germline CDR1 is SGHVS and CDR2 is FNYEAQ. In nucleotides, the CDR3 is TGTGCCAGCAGCGCAGCGGTGACAGATACGCAGTATTTT. It translates to CASSAAVTDTQYF. Combining the CDR3 with reference TRBV7-6 and TRBJ2-3 gives the whole variable domain GAGVSQSPRYKVTKRGQDVALRCDPISGHVSLYWYRQALGQGPEFLTYFNYEAQQDKSGLPNDRFSAERPEGSISTLTIQRTEQRDSAMYRCASSAAVTDTQYFGPGTRLTVL.

In this sample, this clone turned up once. This chain joins TRBV7-2 and TRBJ2-2; 9 nucleotides agree with TRBD1. This CDR3 comprises 16 residues. J was trimmed by 8 bases and V by 5 bases; bases with no gene match: 12. Germline CDR1 is SGHTA and CDR2 is FQGNSA. DNA for the CDR3: TGTGCCAGCAGCCCTACGGGGACAGGGCGAGGGGGGGAGCTGTTTTTT. This translates into CASSPTGTGRGGELFF.

This chain joins TRBV15 and TRBJ2-3, with D perhaps matching TRBD2 (6 bases). CDR3 length: 13 amino acids. CDR1 and CDR2 (germline): LNHNV, YYDKDF (reference sequence). V was cut by 3 bases and J by 4 bases, with 8 bases left in between. CDR3: CATSRIAADTQYF. In nucleotides, the CDR3 is TGTGCCACCAGCAGGATAGCGGCAGATACGCAGTATTTT.

The rearrangement joins TRBV2 to TRBJ1-1; D is uncertain. V was trimmed by 0 bases and J by 7 bases, leaving 9 bases between them. The CDR3 spans 13 residues. The germline V gene encodes CDR1 SNHLY and CDR2 FYNNEI. The CDR3 DNA is TGTGCCAGCAGTGAAGCACAGTTAAATGAAGCTTTCTTT. Translating it yields CASSEAQLNEAFF.

The chain has TRBV5-1 and TRBJ1-2, with a tentative D call TRBD1 (6 bases). Germline CDR1 reads SGHRS; CDR2 reads YFSETQ. The germline V and J ends were trimmed by 3 bases and 7 bases, with 19 bases remaining between them. CDR3 size: 15 residues. The CDR3 DNA sequence: TGCGCCAGCAGCTCCGTGTTGGCAGGGGCTCGTGGCTACACCTTC. Its translation is CASSSVLAGARGYTF.

This rearrangement joins TRBV6-5 to TRBJ2-7, with TRBD2 matching 10 bases. Germline V gene sequence: CDR1 MNHEY, CDR2 SVGAGI. The CDR3 is 15 amino acids. After removal of 6 bases from V and 3 bases from J, the junction contained 8 bases not matched to a gene. CDR3 sequence: CASSPTSGAVYEQYF. The CDR3 DNA follows: TGTGCCAGCAGCCCTACTAGCGGGGCGGTCTACGAGCAGTACTTC.

The chain combines TRBV7-2 with TRBJ1-2, with a tentative D call TRBD1 (5 bases). Germline lookup yields CDR1 SGHTA and CDR2 FQGNSA. Trimming took off 1 base at V and 7 bases at J, with 7 bases between the two ends. This CDR3 region has 12 residues. CDR3 in DNA: TGTGCCAGCAGCTTAGACGGGGGTGGCTACACCTTC. Translating it yields CASSLDGGGYTF. Supplemented by reference TRBV7-2 and TRBJ1-2, the full variable domain reads GAGVSQSPSNKVTEKGKDVELRCDPISGHTALYWYRQSLGQGLEFLIYFQGNSAPDKSGLPSDRFSAERTGGSVSTLTIQRTQQEDSAVYLCASSLDGGGYTFGSGTRLTVV.

The chain combines TRBV6-1 with TRBJ1-3; no reliable D call. The V gene's germline CDR1 is MNHNS and CDR2 SASEGT. V was cut by 6 bases and J by 3 bases, with 15 bases left in between. This CDR3 comprises 15 residues. The CDR3 DNA sequence: TGTGCCAGCAGGCCCAATGGGTCGGGTGGAAACACCATATATTTT. Amino acid sequence: CASRPNGSGGNTIYF.

The chain is built from TRBV27 and TRBJ2-5; 7 positions agree with TRBD2. Trimming removed 1 base from V and 3 bases from J; junction bases left unmatched: 8. Germline V CDR1 and CDR2: MNHEY, SMNVEV (reference sequence). This CDR3 comprises 16 residues. Written as DNA, the CDR3 is TGTGCCAGCAGTTTATGGGCTAGCGGAACCAAAGAGACCCAGTACTTC. Translating gives CASSLWASGTKETQYF.